This T cell receptor (beta chain) came from a study of blood T cell repertoires in COVID-19. The wider study: Samples taken during acute and convalescent COVID-19 were collected in the United States, Italy and Spain.

Germline V lookup: CDR1 SGHNT, CDR2 YYREEE (reference sequence). This CDR3 is built from 13 residues. V shed 4 bases, J shed 4 bases, and the junction held 3 bases outside the gene matches. The assay was immunoSEQ multiplex PCR, and TCRdb's table has in-frame clones only and misses some. Among some 75,000 clones listed, 80% to 90% were seen once. V usage is TRBV5-4 and J usage is TRBJ2-5; 8 bases are shared with TRBD2. This TCR derives from a man aged 55 to 69 with acute or convalescent COVID-19. Input material: peripheral blood. As DNA, the CDR3 is TGTGCCAGCAGCCCTGCGGGGGGAGAGACCCAGTACTTC. This sequence encodes CASSPAGGETQYF.